Presented here are 30 T cell receptor beta chains from one specimen sequenced in a study of regulatory T cells in long-lasting Graves disease (dated by TCRdb to the early 2020s). The library was produced with multiplex PCR. Sequencer: Illumina HiSeq 4000. To build TCR beta libraries, CDR3 regions were amplified by Arm-PCR using iRepertoire HTBI primers. TCRdb itself trimmed the public reads at Q25 with fastp, ran MiXCR and retained productive beta chains. CDR3 protein duplicates are merged, each entry listing the most common genes and DNA. The sample yields roughly 430,000 distinct CDR3 sequences; around a fifth were counted once. Jointly, the top ten make up 14% of the sample. This specimen's time point label, interpreted: persistent/refractory GD, antithyroid drugs over 5 years with positive TRAb. For both TCR sequencing and RNA sequencing, RNA was extracted from PBMCs using TRIzol. The source material was peripheral blood mononuclear cells (PBMCs), sampled when the disease was refractory, from a patient treated with antithyroid drugs. These TCRs come from a female donor with Graves disease.

The chain uses TRBV5-8 and TRBJ1-5, with D possibly TRBD1 on 5 matching bases. The CDR3 consists of 15 residues. V was shortened by 4 bases and J by 3 bases, with 14 bases between the two germline ends. In germline, CDR1 is SGHTS, CDR2 YDEGEE. The CDR3 region is CASSGGTEHNQPQHF. CDR3 DNA: TGTGCCAGCAGCGGGGGGACGGAACACAATCAGCCCCAGCATTTT.

This chain joins TRBV30 and TRBJ2-7, with a tentative D call TRBD1 (6 bases). Trimming shortened V by 1 base and J by 1 base, and 14 bases separated the two germline ends. Germline V lookup: CDR1 GTSNPN, CDR2 SVGIG (reference sequence). CDR3 length: 15 amino acids. The DNA for the CDR3 is TGTGCCTGGAGTGGGGACAAAACTAGTTCCTACGAGCAGTACTTC. Residues: CAWSGDKTSSYEQYF.

The V and J genes are TRBV7-9 and TRBJ2-7, with 15 positions matching TRBD2. Germline V CDR1 and CDR2: SEHNR, FQNEAQ (reference sequence). The CDR3 sequence is 18 residues long. Trimming cost V 5 bases and J 4 bases; bases outside gene matches: 12. The CDR3 DNA sequence: TGTGCCAGCAGCATCTCCTCGGGACTAGCGGGAGGAAAATACGAGCAGTACTTC. It is translated as CASSISSGLAGGKYEQYF.

This clonotype has a single count. This chain joins TRBV6-1 and TRBJ2-3; 9 bases map to TRBD2. There are 13 residues in the CDR3. CDR1 and CDR2 from the germline V gene are MNHNS and SASEGT. The ends lost 7 bases at V and 6 bases at J; junction bases unmatched: 5. CDR3 amino acids: CASTASGTDTQYF. The CDR3 DNA reads TGTGCCAGCACGGCTAGCGGGACTGATACGCAGTATTTT.

This clonotype was observed at least ten times. The V call is TRBV15, the J call TRBJ2-7, with 7 bases aligning to TRBD1. Per the germline V gene, CDR1 is LNHNV and CDR2 is YYDKDF (reference sequence). The CDR3 runs to 14 residues. Trimming removed 4 bases from V and 3 bases from J; junction bases left unmatched: 6. The CDR3 loop is CATSIGTESYEQYF. The CDR3, as DNA: TGTGCCACCAGCATCGGGACAGAAAGCTACGAGCAGTACTTC.

At least ten counts were recorded for this clonotype. V is TRBV5-1 and J is TRBJ2-4, with a weak D call TRBD2 (5 bases). The germline V gene encodes CDR1 SGHRS and CDR2 YFSETQ. This CDR3 is 14 amino acids long. The V end was cut by 4 bases, the J end by 6 bases, with 14 bases between. CDR3 coding DNA: TGCGCCAGCAGCCGTGAGGGCGCCGGAAACATTCAGTACTTC. Amino acid sequence: CASSREGAGNIQYF.

J is TRBJ2-3 and V is TRBV20-1; 8 bases fit TRBD2. This CDR3 region has 16 residues. Germline assignment: CDR1 DFQATT and CDR2 SNEGSKA (reference sequence). Trimming removed 5 bases from V and 3 bases from J; junction bases left unmatched: 13. Here the CDR3 reads CSARPLAGLWTDTQYF. In DNA, the CDR3 is TGCAGTGCTCGACCCCTAGCGGGCCTCTGGACAGATACGCAGTATTTT.

The chain has TRBV6-2 or TRBV6-3 and TRBJ2-7; TRBD1 matches at 9 bases. Germline-derived CDR1 and CDR2 are MNHEY and SVGEGT. The CDR3 runs 17 residues. V shed 6 bases and J 3 bases; nucleotides not matched to a gene: 15. This CDR3 reads CASRLRTGADPSYEQYF. The DNA of the CDR3 is TGTGCCAGCAGATTAAGGACAGGGGCGGACCCGAGCTACGAGCAGTACTTC.

The sample holds a few counts of this clonotype. J is TRBJ2-2 and V is TRBV28, with no clear D. V was clipped by 5 bases and J by 5 bases, with 12 bases between them. The CDR3 totals 14 residues. CDR1 and CDR2 from the germline V gene are MDHEN and SYDVKM. CDR3 amino acids: CASSPSLGTGELFF. CDR3 nucleotides: TGTGCCAGCAGTCCCTCGTTGGGAACCGGGGAGCTGTTTTTT.

This chain joins TRBV5-5 and TRBJ1-1; TRBD1 aligns across 7 bases. CDR1 SGHKS and CDR2 YYEKEE come from the germline V gene (reference sequence). The CDR3 runs to 15 residues. The V segment lost 5 bases and the J segment 0 bases; nucleotides outside the gene matches: 7. This CDR3 reads CASSPGQQMNTEAFF. In DNA, the CDR3 is TGTGCCAGCAGTCCGGGACAGCAGATGAACACTGAAGCTTTCTTT.

The CDR3 nucleotides read TGTGCCAGCAGTCCATCACCGGGGGACAGGGGGCGAAATCAGCCCCAGCATTTT. Translation: CASSPSPGDRGRNQPQHF. The chain has TRBV28 and TRBJ1-5; TRBD1 agrees at 12 bases. The CDR3 runs 18 residues. Trimming removed 5 bases from V and 4 bases from J; junction bases left unmatched: 12. Germline V gene data show CDR1 as MDHEN and CDR2 as SYDVKM.

This clonotype appeared a few times. This rearrangement joins TRBV14 to TRBJ1-6; no clear D. The V gene's germline CDR1 is SGHDN and CDR2 FVKESK. Trimming removed 6 bases at V and 0 bases at J, with 3 bases between. CDR3 length: 13 residues. CDR3 DNA sequence: TGTGCCAGCAGAAACTCCTATAATTCACCCCTCCACTTT. This sequence encodes CASRNSYNSPLHF.

As concerns this clonotype: The junction does not match germline at one end; this may be a read error. The genes are TRBV7-2 and TRBJ2-5; D not resolved. The CDR3 consists of 12 residues. Germline V lookup: CDR1 SGHTA, CDR2 FQGNSA. The CDR3 nucleotides are TGTGCCAGCAGCCCCCCCCAAGAGGCCCAGTACTTC. The encoded protein is CASSPPQEAQYF.

In regard to this clonotype: A much larger clonotype is one base distant, so this may be a read error. The chain uses TRBV15 and TRBJ2-7, with a weak D call TRBD2 (5 bases). Between the trimmed V and J ends, which lost 3 bases and 4 bases, there was a span of 13 bases. The CDR3 has 14 residues. Germline V gene data show CDR1 as LNHNV and CDR2 as YYDKDF (reference sequence). CDR3 region: CATSSGESGYEQYF. CDR3 coding DNA: TGTGCCACCAGCAGCGGGGAAAGCGGTTACGAGCAGTACTTC.

The rearrangement joins TRBV20-1 to TRBJ2-7; a possible D gene is TRBD2 (5 bases). V lost 0 bases and J 6 bases, leaving 21 bases between the germline ends. The CDR3 runs 16 residues. CDR1 and CDR2 from the germline V gene are DFQATT and SNEGSKA (reference sequence). CDR3 amino acids: CSARDTRTGSFSEQYF. The CDR3 nucleotides are TGCAGTGCTAGAGATACCAGGACTGGCTCCTTTAGCGAGCAGTACTTC.

This clonotype was recorded many times. The chain is built from TRBV6-1 and TRBJ1-1; D might be TRBD1 (5 bases). This CDR3 has 13 amino acids. Germline V CDR1 and CDR2: MNHNS, SASEGT. The V gene lost 6 bases and the J gene lost 4 bases, with 12 bases spanning the gap. CDR3 DNA sequence: TGTGCCAGCAGCCGGGACCCAGGCACTGAAGCTTTCTTT. Protein: CASSRDPGTEAFF.

The chain is built from TRBV5-4 and TRBJ2-5, with 9 bases that match TRBD2. V lost 3 bases to trimming and J lost 0 bases; unmatched junction nucleotides: 6. This CDR3 is 16 amino acids long. CDR1 and CDR2 (germline): SGHNT, YYREEE (reference sequence). CDR3 sequence (DNA): TGTGCCAGCAGCTCCAGACTAGCGGCATACCAAGAGACCCAGTACTTC. Translation gives CASSSRLAAYQETQYF.

This chain connects TRBV7-9 to TRBJ2-5, with D uncertain. V lost 1 base, J lost 1 base, and 10 bases lay in between. The CDR3 covers 15 residues. Per germline, CDR1 SEHNR and CDR2 FQNEAQ (reference sequence). DNA of the CDR3: TGTGCCAGCAGCTTAGTCACAGAGCCCCAAGAGACCCAGTACTTC. This sequence encodes CASSLVTEPQETQYF.

CDR3 DNA: TGTGCCAGCAGCTCCCGGACAGCGTTTGGTAATGAGCAGTTCTTC. Translating gives CASSSRTAFGNEQFF. This chain joins TRBV7-9 and TRBJ2-7; D may be TRBD1 (6 bases). The J call is in doubt because the DNA end fits TRBJ2-1 better. The length of the CDR3 is 15 residues. Germline lookup yields CDR1 SEHNR and CDR2 FQNEAQ (reference sequence).

This clonotype was detected ten times or more. CDR3 region: CASSLEGGGTEAFF. The DNA for the CDR3 is TGTGCCAGCAGTTTGGAGGGAGGGGGCACTGAAGCTTTCTTT. The gene calls are TRBV27 and TRBJ1-1, with D possibly TRBD1 on 6 matching bases. The germline V gene has CDR1 MNHEY and CDR2 SMNVEV (reference sequence). The V gene lost 3 bases and the J gene lost 4 bases, with 12 bases spanning the gap. This CDR3 is built from 14 residues.

This clonotype has at least ten counts. This chain joins TRBV20-1 and TRBJ2-5, with D maybe TRBD2 (6 bases). CDR1 and CDR2 (germline): DFQATT, SNEGSKA (reference sequence). This CDR3 comprises 14 residues. The V end lost 3 bases, the J end lost 3 bases, and 14 bases lay between the germline ends. Here the CDR3 reads CSASDWWEEETQYF. CDR3 nucleotide sequence: TGCAGTGCTAGTGATTGGTGGGAGGAAGAGACCCAGTACTTC.

The table lists this clonotype with a few counts. This chain links TRBV12-3 or TRBV12-4 with TRBJ2-6; 14 bases are a match to TRBD2. The CDR3 is made up of 21 amino acids. Unmatched junction bases numbered 7, after V lost 0 bases and J lost 0 bases. DNA for the CDR3: TGTGCCAGCAGTTTAGCGCCGGGACTAGCGGGAGCGGACTCTGGGGCCAACGTCCTGACTTTC. It is translated as CASSLAPGLAGADSGANVLTF.

Many counts were recorded for this clonotype. This chain links TRBV2 with TRBJ1-3, with unresolved D. The CDR3 sequence is 16 residues long. Trimming took off 4 bases at V and 6 bases at J, with 19 bases between the two ends. The germline gives CDR1 SNHLY, CDR2 FYNNEI. The CDR3 region has the DNA TGTGCCAGCAGTGGAGTCCGCGCGGTAAAAGAAAACACCATATATTTT. It codes for CASSGVRAVKENTIYF.

This clonotype was picked up a small number of times. An end of the junction does not agree with germline; a read error may underlie this. The chain employs TRBV5-1 and TRBJ1-1; 8 positions agree with TRBD1. Germline V gene data show CDR1 as SGHRS and CDR2 as YFSETQ. This CDR3 region has 14 residues. The CDR3 DNA sequence: TGTGCCAGCAACTATGGACAGGGAAACACTGAAGCTTTCTTT. Translated: CASNYGQGNTEAFF.

This clonotype was picked up many times. The chain employs TRBV28 and TRBJ1-4; D is unresolved. The CDR3 is made up of 13 amino acids. Germline CDR1 reads MDHEN; CDR2 reads SYDVKM. Trimming left V 7 bases short and J 5 bases short, with 11 bases between. CDR3 DNA: TGTGCCAGCAAGGGTCCTGTCAATGAAAAACTGTTTTTT. Its protein product is CASKGPVNEKLFF.

The rearrangement links TRBV12-3 or TRBV12-4 to TRBJ1-6, with D possibly being TRBD1 (6 bases). Trimming left V 3 bases short and J 7 bases short, with 16 bases between. CDR3 length equals 16 residues. CDR3 sequence reads: CASSFRGSTGNSPLHF. CDR3 coding DNA: TGTGCCAGCAGTTTCAGGGGCTCAACCGGAAATTCACCCCTCCACTTT.

This chain joins TRBV4-2 and TRBJ1-1; no clear D. This CDR3 comprises 15 residues. V gave up 3 bases and J gave up 0 bases, with 11 bases separating them. Germline V gives CDR1 LGHNA, CDR2 YNFKEQ. The CDR3 loop reads CASSHPERLNTEAFF. CDR3 sequence (DNA): TGTGCCAGCAGCCATCCGGAAAGATTGAACACTGAAGCTTTCTTT.

Remarks on this clonotype: The germline gene is not matched at one end of the junction; a read error may be the cause. The genes are TRBV7-9 and TRBJ2-7; TRBD2 matches at 7 bases. Germline CDR1 SEHNR, CDR2 FQNEAQ (reference sequence). This CDR3 is 13 amino acids long. CDR3 sequence (DNA): TGTGCCAGCAGCTTAGACGGGGAGGGGCAGGTGGGCTTC. The encoded protein is CASSLDGEGQVGF.

At least ten counts were recorded for this clonotype. V usage is TRBV6-5 and J usage is TRBJ2-2; D is ambiguous. The CDR3 spans 13 residues. CDR1 and CDR2 (germline): MNHEY, SVGAGI. Trimming removed 2 bases from V and 7 bases from J, with 8 bases in between. CDR3 sequence: CASSYVPFGELFF. CDR3 sequence (DNA): TGTGCCAGCAGTTACGTCCCATTCGGGGAGCTGTTTTTT.

The V call is TRBV12-3 or TRBV12-4, the J call TRBJ1-2; D perhaps matches TRBD1 (5 bases). Trimming cost V 5 bases and J 6 bases, with 10 bases left between them. CDR3 size: 12 residues. CDR3 residues: CASSRLTDGYTF. In DNA, the CDR3 is TGTGCCAGCAGTAGATTGACAGATGGCTACACCTTC.